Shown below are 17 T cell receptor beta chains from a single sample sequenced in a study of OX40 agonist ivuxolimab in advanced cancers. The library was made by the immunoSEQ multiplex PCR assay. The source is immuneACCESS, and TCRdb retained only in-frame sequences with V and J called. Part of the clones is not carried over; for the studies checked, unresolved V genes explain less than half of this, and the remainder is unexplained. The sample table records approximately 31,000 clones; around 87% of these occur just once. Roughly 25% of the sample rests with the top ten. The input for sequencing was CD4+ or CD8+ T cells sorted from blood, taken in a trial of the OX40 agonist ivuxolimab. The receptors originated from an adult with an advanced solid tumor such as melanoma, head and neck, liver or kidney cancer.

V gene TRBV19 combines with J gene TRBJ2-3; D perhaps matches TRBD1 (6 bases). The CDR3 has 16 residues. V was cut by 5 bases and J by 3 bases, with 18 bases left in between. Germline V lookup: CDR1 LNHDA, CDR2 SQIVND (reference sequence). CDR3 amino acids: CASSSLRGDKTDTQYF. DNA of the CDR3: TGTGCCAGTAGTTCCCTCAGGGGAGATAAGACAGATACGCAGTATTTT.

Here the CDR3 DNA reads TGCGCCAGCAGCCGAGCAGGGGTGGGCACAGATACGCAGTATTTT. Its protein product is CASSRAGVGTDTQYF. This chain connects TRBV5-1 to TRBJ2-3; perhaps TRBD1 as D (6 bases). Trimming left V 4 bases short and J 1 base short, with 13 bases between. There are 15 residues in the CDR3. Germline CDR1 reads SGHRS; CDR2 reads YFSETQ.

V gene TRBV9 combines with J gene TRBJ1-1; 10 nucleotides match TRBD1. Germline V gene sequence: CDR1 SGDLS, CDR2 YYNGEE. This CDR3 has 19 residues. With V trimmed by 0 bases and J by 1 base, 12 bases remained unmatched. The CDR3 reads CASSVGRDRGGSRNTEAFF. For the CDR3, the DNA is TGTGCCAGCAGCGTAGGGAGGGACAGGGGAGGGTCTAGGAACACTGAAGCTTTCTTT.

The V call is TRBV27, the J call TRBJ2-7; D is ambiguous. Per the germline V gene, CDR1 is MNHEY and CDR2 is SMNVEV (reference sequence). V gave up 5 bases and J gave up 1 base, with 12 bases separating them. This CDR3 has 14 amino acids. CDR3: CASSPTYRSYEQYF. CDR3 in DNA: TGTGCCAGCAGTCCCACGTATAGGTCCTACGAGCAGTACTTC.

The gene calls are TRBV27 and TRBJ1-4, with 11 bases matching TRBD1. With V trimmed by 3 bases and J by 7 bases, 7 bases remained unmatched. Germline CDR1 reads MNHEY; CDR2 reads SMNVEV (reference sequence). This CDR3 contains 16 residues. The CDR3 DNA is TGTGCCAGCAGTTTCGGACAGGGGGCTCTCGGTGAAAAACTGTTTTTT. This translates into CASSFGQGALGEKLFF. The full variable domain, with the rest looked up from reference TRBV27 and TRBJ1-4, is EAQVTQNPRYLITVTGKKLTVTCSQNMNHEYMSWYRQDPGLGLRQIYYSMNVEVTDKGDVPEGYKVSRKEKRNFPLILESPSPNQTSLYFCASSFGQGALGEKLFFGSGTQLSVL.

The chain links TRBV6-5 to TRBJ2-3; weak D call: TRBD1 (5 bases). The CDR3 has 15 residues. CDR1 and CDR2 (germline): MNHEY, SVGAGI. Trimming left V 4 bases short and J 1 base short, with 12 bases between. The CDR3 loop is CASSSRERGTDTQYF. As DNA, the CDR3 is TGTGCCAGCAGTTCCAGGGAAAGAGGCACAGATACGCAGTATTTT.

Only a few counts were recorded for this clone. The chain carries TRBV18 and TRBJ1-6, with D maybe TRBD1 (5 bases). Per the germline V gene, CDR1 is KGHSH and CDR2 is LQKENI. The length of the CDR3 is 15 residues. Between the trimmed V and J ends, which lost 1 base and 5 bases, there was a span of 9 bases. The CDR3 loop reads CASSPLQTDNSPLHF. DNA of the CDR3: TGTGCCAGCTCACCACTACAGACAGATAATTCACCCCTCCACTTT.

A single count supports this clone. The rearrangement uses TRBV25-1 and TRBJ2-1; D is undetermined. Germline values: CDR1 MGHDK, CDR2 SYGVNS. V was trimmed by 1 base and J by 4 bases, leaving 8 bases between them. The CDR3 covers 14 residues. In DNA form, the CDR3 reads TGTGCCAGCAGTGAATCGAACAGTTACAATGAGCAGTTCTTC. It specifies CASSESNSYNEQFF.

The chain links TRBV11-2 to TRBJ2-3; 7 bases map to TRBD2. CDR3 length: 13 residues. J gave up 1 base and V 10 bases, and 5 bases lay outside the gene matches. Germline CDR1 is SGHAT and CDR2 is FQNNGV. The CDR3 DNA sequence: TGTGCCACCCTCCTAGCGGGCACAGATACGCAGTATTTT. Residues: CATLLAGTDTQYF.

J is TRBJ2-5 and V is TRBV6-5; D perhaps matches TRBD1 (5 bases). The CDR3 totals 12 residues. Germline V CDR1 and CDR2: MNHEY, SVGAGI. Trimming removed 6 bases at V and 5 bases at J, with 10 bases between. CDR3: CASSRQSETQYF. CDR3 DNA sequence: TGTGCCAGCAGCCGACAGTCGGAGACCCAGTACTTC.

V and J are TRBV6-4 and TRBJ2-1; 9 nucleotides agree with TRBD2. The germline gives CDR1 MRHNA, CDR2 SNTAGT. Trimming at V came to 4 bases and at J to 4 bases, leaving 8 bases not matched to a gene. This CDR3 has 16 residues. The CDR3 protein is CASSGGASGTYNEQFF. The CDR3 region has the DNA TGTGCCAGCAGTGGAGGGGCTAGCGGGACTTACAATGAGCAGTTCTTC.

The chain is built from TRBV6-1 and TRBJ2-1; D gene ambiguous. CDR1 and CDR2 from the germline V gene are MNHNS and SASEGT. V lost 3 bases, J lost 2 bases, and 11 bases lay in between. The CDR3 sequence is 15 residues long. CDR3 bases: TGTGCCAGCAGTGAGCCTAGATGGGCCTACAATGAGCAGTTCTTC. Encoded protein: CASSEPRWAYNEQFF.

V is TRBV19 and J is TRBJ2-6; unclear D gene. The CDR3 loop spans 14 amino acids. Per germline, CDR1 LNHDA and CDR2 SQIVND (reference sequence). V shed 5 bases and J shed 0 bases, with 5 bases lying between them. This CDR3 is CASSPFSGANVLTF. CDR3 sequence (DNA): TGTGCCAGTAGTCCCTTCTCTGGGGCCAACGTCCTGACTTTC.

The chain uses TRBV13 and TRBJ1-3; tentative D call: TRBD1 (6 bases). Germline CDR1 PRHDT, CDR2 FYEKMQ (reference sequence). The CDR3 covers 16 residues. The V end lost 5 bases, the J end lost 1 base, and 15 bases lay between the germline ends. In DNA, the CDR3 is TGTGCCAGCAGCCGCTGGGAGGGGGGTTCTGGAAACACCATATATTTT. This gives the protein CASSRWEGGSGNTIYF. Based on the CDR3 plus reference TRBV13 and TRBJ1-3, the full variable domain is AAGVIQSPRHLIKEKRETATLKCYPIPRHDTVYWYQQGPGQDPQFLISFYEKMQSDKGSIPDRFSAQQFSDYHSELNMSSLELGDSALYFCASSRWEGGSGNTIYFGEGSWLTVV.

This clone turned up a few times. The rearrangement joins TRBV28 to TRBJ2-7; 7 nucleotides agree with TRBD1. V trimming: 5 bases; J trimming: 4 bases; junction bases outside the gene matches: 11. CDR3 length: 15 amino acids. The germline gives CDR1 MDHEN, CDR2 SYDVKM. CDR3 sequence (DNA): TGTGCCAGCAGTCTCAGCGGCAAGACAGGGTACGAGCAGTACTTC. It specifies CASSLSGKTGYEQYF.

The DNA for the CDR3 is TGTGCCAGCAGCCAACTAGACAGCTTCTCCTACGAGCAGTACTTC. Its translation is CASSQLDSFSYEQYF. The chain joins TRBV11-1 to TRBJ2-7; D tentatively fits TRBD1 or TRBD2 (5 bases each). This CDR3 region has 15 residues. V dropped 5 bases and J dropped 0 bases, with 14 bases sitting between them. The V gene's germline CDR1 is SGHAT and CDR2 FQDESV (reference sequence).

The CDR3 sequence: CAISEAGGLDTEAFF. The CDR3 DNA sequence: TGTGCCATCAGTGAGGCAGGGGGGTTGGATACTGAAGCTTTCTTT. The chain combines TRBV10-3 with TRBJ1-1; 7 nucleotides match TRBD1. The germline gives CDR1 ENHRY, CDR2 SYGVKD. This CDR3 has 15 amino acids. V shed 2 bases and J 5 bases; nucleotides not matched to a gene: 8.